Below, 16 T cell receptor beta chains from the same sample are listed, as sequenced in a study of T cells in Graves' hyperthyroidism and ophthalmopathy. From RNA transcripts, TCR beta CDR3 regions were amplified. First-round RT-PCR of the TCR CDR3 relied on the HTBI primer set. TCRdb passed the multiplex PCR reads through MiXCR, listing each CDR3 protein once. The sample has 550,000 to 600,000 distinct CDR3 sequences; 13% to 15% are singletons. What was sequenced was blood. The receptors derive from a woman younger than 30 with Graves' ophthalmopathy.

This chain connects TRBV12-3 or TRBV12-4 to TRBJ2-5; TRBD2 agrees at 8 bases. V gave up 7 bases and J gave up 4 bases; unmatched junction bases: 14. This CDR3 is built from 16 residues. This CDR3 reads CASIYGTGGSIETQYF. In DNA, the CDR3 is TGTGCCAGCATTTATGGTACGGGAGGGAGTATAGAGACCCAGTACTTC.

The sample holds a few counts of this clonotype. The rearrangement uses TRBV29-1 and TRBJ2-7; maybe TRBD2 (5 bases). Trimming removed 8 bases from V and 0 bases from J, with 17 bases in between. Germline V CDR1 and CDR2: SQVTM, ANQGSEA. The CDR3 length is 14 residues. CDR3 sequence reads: CSYLEPGSSYEQYF. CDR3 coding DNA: TGCAGCTACCTCGAACCGGGAAGCTCCTACGAGCAGTACTTC.

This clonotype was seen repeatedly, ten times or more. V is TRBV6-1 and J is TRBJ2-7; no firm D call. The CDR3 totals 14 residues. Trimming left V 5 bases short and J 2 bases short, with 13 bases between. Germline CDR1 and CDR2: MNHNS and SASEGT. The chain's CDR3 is CASSYLQAAYEQYF. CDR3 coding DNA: TGTGCCAGCAGTTACCTCCAGGCCGCCTACGAGCAGTACTTC.

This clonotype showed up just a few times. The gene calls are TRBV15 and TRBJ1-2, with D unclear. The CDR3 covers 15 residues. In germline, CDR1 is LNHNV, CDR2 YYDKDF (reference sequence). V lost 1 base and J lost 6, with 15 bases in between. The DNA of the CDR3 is TGTGCCACCAGCAGAGCACTGGACCCCATGGATGGCTACACCTTC. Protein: CATSRALDPMDGYTF.

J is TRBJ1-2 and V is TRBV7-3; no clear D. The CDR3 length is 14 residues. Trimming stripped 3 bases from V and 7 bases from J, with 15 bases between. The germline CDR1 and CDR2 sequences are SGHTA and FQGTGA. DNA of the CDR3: TGTGCCAGCAGCTTTCGAGGAGACCCGGGTGGCTACACCTTC. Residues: CASSFRGDPGGYTF.

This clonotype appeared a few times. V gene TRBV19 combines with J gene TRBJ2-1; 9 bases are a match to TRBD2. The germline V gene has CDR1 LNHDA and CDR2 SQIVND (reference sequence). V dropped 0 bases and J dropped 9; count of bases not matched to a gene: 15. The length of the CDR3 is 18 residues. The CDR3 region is CASSIDLGLAGPRSEQFF. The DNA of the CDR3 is TGTGCCAGTAGTATAGATCTTGGCCTAGCGGGACCCCGGAGTGAGCAGTTCTTC.

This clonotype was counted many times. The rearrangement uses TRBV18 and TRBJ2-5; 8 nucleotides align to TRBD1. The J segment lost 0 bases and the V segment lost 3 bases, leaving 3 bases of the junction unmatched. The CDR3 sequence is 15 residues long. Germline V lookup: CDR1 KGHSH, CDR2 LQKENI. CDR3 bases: TGTGCCAGCTCACCGGGACAGGCAGACCAAGAGACCCAGTACTTC. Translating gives CASSPGQADQETQYF.

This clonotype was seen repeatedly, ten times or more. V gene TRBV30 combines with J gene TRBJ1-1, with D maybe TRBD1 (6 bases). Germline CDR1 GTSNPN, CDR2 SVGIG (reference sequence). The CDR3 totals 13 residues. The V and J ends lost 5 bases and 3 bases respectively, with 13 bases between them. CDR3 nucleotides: TGTGCCTGGGTGGGGACACTATACACTGAAGCTTTCTTT. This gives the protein CAWVGTLYTEAFF. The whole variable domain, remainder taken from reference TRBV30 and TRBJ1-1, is SQTIHQWPATLVQPVGSPLSLECTVEGTSNPNLYWYRQAAGRGLQLLFYSVGIGQISSEVPQNLSASRPQDRQFILSSKKLLLSDSGFYLCAWVGTLYTEAFFGQGTRLTVV.

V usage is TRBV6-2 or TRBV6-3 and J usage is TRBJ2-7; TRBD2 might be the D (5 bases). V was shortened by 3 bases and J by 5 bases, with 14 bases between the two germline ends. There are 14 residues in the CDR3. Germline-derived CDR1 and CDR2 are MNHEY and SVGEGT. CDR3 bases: TGTGCCAGCAGTTATTCGGACTCCCGGGACGAGCAGTACTTC. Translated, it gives CASSYSDSRDEQYF.

Here the CDR3 reads CASSEVRRAKNTQYF. The CDR3 coding sequence is TGTGCCAGCAGTGAAGTAAGGAGGGCCAAGAATACGCAGTATTTT. The rearrangement joins TRBV6-1 to TRBJ2-3; perhaps TRBD2 as D (6 bases). The CDR3 is 15 amino acids. Germline V gene lookup returns CDR1 MNHNS and CDR2 SASEGT. The ends were cut back, 1 base at V and 7 bases at J, with 15 bases in the middle.

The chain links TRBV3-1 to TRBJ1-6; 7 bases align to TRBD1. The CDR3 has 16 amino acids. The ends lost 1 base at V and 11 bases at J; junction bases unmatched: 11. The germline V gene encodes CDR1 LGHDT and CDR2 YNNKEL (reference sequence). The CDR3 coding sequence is TGTGCCAGCAGCCAAGTTGAGGTCAGGGGGGGAACACCCCTCCACTTT. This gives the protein CASSQVEVRGGTPLHF.

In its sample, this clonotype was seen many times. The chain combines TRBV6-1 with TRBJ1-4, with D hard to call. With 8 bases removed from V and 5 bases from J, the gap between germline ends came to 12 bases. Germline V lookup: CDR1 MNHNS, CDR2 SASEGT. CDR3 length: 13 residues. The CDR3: CASGGRRNEKLFF. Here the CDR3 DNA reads TGTGCCAGCGGAGGACGTAGGAATGAAAAACTGTTTTTT.

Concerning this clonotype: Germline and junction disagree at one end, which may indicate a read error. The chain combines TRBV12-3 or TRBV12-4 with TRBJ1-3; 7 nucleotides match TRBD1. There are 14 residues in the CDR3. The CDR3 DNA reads TGTGCCAGCAGACTCCGGGACAGAGGAAACACCACATATTTT. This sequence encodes CASRLRDRGNTTYF.

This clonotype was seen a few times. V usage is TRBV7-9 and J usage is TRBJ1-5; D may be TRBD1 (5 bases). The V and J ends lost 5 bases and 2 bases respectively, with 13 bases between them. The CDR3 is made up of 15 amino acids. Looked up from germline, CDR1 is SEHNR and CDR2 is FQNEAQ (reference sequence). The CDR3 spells CASSKDGGGNQPQHF. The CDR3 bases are TGTGCCAGCAGCAAGGACGGGGGGGGCAATCAGCCCCAGCATTTT.

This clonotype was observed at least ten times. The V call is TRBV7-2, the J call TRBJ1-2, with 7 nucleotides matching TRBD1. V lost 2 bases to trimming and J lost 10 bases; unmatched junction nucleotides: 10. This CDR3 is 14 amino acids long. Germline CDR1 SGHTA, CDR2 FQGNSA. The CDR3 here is CASSLRRGQSVYTF. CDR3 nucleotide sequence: TGTGCCAGCAGCTTAAGACGGGGACAGAGCGTCTACACCTTC.

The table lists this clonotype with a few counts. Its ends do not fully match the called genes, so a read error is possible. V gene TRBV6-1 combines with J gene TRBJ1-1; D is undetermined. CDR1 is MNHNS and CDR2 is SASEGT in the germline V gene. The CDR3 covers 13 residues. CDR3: CASTPLLNTGAFF. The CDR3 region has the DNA TGTGCCAGCACCCCTCTCCTGAACACTGGAGCTTTCTTT.